Below, 27 T cell receptor beta chains from the same sample are listed, as sequenced in a study of cytomegalovirus exposure and HLA in healthy donors. With 60 Vbeta and 13 Jbeta primers, the PCR was carried out. Clones were sequenced by immunoSEQ multiplex PCR, and TCRdb holds only the in-frame ones, with some missing. The sample includes under 110,000 clones, around three quarters of them seen just once. Sequenced input: PBMCs. Every receptor here comes from a woman aged 45-59 years in good health and CMV-seropositive.

The chain recombines TRBV6-6 with TRBJ2-7; unclear D gene. The CDR3 consists of 11 residues. The germline V gene encodes CDR1 MNHNY and CDR2 SVGAGI (reference sequence). V was trimmed by 6 bases and J by 3 bases, leaving 6 bases between them. CDR3 in amino acids: CASSSVYEQYF. The CDR3 DNA sequence: TGTGCCAGCAGCTCCGTCTACGAGCAGTACTTC.

This clone was observed a few times. The chain uses TRBV15 and TRBJ2-1, with D perhaps TRBD2 (6 bases). The germline gives CDR1 LNHNV, CDR2 YYDKDF (reference sequence). The CDR3 runs 14 residues. V lost 8 bases to trimming and J lost 3 bases, with 14 bases between them. The DNA of the CDR3 is TGTGCCACCTCCAGGAGGGGTGGCTACAATGAGCAGTTCTTC. Protein product: CATSRRGGYNEQFF.

V and J are TRBV5-1 and TRBJ1-5; D gene uncertain. The CDR3 sequence is 14 residues long. V shed 4 bases and J shed 3 bases, with 11 bases lying between them. Germline CDR1 is SGHRS and CDR2 is YFSETQ. This CDR3 reads CASSPGAVNQPQHF. The CDR3 DNA reads as TGCGCCAGCAGCCCCGGCGCGGTCAATCAGCCCCAGCATTTT.

The chain links TRBV6-5 to TRBJ1-2, with TRBD1 matching over 11 bases. The V gene's germline CDR1 is MNHEY and CDR2 SVGAGI. J was trimmed by 4 bases and V by 0 bases; bases with no gene match: 1. This CDR3 contains 15 residues. The chain's CDR3 is CASSYSGQGGYGYTF. Here the CDR3 DNA reads TGTGCCAGCAGTTACTCGGGACAGGGGGGCTATGGCTACACCTTC.

The chain has TRBV28 and TRBJ1-1; D uncertain. Per germline, CDR1 MDHEN and CDR2 SYDVKM. The CDR3 has 12 residues. V was cut by 3 bases and J by 8 bases, with 10 bases left in between. CDR3 coding DNA: TGTGCCAGCAGTTTGTCTGGGCTGGAAGCTTTCTTT. It encodes CASSLSGLEAFF.

This clone appeared a single time. The chain joins TRBV5-1 to TRBJ1-2; D is undetermined. The ends were cut back, 1 base at V and 0 bases at J, with 7 bases in the middle. This CDR3 spans 14 amino acids. Germline CDR1 reads SGHRS; CDR2 reads YFSETQ. Here the CDR3 reads CASSLRSPNYGYTF. The CDR3 DNA is TGCGCCAGCAGCTTGAGAAGCCCTAACTATGGCTACACCTTC.

In DNA form, the CDR3 reads TGCGCCAGCAGCTCGCCCGGGGGTAGCACAGATACGCAGTATTTT. This encodes CASSSPGGSTDTQYF. The chain couples TRBV5-1 to TRBJ2-3, with D possibly being TRBD2 (6 bases). Germline V CDR1 and CDR2: SGHRS, YFSETQ. CDR3 length: 15 residues. V was trimmed by 3 bases and J by 0 bases, leaving 11 bases between them. Using reference TRBV5-1 and TRBJ2-3 for the parts outside the CDR3, the full variable domain is KAGVTQTPRYLIKTRGQQVTLSCSPISGHRSVSWYQQTPGQGLQFLFEYFSETQRNKGNFPGRFSGRQFSNSRSEMNVSTLELGDSALYLCASSSPGGSTDTQYFGPGTRLTVL.

The CDR3 protein is CAWSRSGGAKNIQYF. CDR3 bases: TGTGCCTGGAGTCGTAGCGGGGGAGCCAAAAACATTCAGTACTTC. The rearrangement links TRBV30 to TRBJ2-4, with 9 nucleotides matching TRBD2. The ends lost 2 bases at V and 0 bases at J; junction bases unmatched: 2. CDR3 size: 15 residues. Germline loops: CDR1 GTSNPN, CDR2 SVGIG (reference sequence).

This chain connects TRBV6-5 to TRBJ1-6; D may be TRBD1 (5 bases). V lost 1 base and J lost 6, with 13 bases in between. Germline-derived CDR1 and CDR2 are MNHEY and SVGAGI. The CDR3 has 16 amino acids. The CDR3 sequence is CASSYWRGLGNSPLHF. CDR3 bases: TGTGCCAGCAGTTACTGGAGGGGCCTCGGTAATTCACCCCTCCACTTT.

Only a few counts were recorded for this clone. The chain uses TRBV5-4 and TRBJ1-4; D possibly corresponds to TRBD1 (5 bases). The CDR3 has 15 residues. V was pared by 0 bases and J by 7 bases, with 13 bases between. Germline CDR1 and CDR2: SGHNT and YYREEE (reference sequence). The chain's CDR3 is CASSLAGGVGEKLFF. The CDR3 bases are TGTGCCAGCAGCTTGGCGGGAGGGGTGGGTGAAAAACTGTTTTTT.

V is TRBV18 and J is TRBJ1-6; 7 bases map to TRBD1. J gave up 10 bases and V 0 bases, and 3 bases lay outside the gene matches. The CDR3 has 14 residues. The germline gives CDR1 KGHSH, CDR2 LQKENI. CDR3 region: CASSPPTGQSPLHF. CDR3 coding DNA: TGTGCCAGCTCACCACCGACAGGGCAATCACCCCTCCACTTT.

The CDR3 bases are TGTGCCAGCAGTGAAGCCGGCACCGGGGAGCTGTTTTTT. Translating gives CASSEAGTGELFF. The rearrangement links TRBV2 to TRBJ2-2, with no clear D. Looked up from germline, CDR1 is SNHLY and CDR2 is FYNNEI. V lost 0 bases, J lost 4 bases, and 3 bases lay in between. The CDR3 contains 13 residues.

This sequence joins TRBV6-4 and TRBJ2-1; TRBD1 agrees at 8 bases. Trimming at V came to 0 bases and at J to 5 bases, leaving 6 bases not matched to a gene. The CDR3 contains 16 residues. Per the germline V gene, CDR1 is MRHNA and CDR2 is SNTAGT. CDR3 bases: TGTGCCAGCAGTGACTCCTCCGGGACAGGTCACAATGAGCAGTTCTTC. Translated, it gives CASSDSSGTGHNEQFF.

This clone has more than one count but fewer than ten. V and J are TRBV6-5 and TRBJ2-1, with D perhaps matching TRBD1 (6 bases). Trimming left V 6 bases short and J 8 bases short, with 20 bases between. Germline CDR1 is MNHEY and CDR2 is SVGAGI. This CDR3 spans 15 amino acids. The CDR3 nucleotides read TGTGCCAGCAGCACAATCGACAGGTTTCGTGATGAGCAGTTCTTC. This codes for CASSTIDRFRDEQFF.

The chain is built from TRBV6-1 and TRBJ2-2, with 8 bases lining up with TRBD2. J lost 6 bases, V lost 3 bases, and 6 bases had no gene match. The germline V gene encodes CDR1 MNHNS and CDR2 SASEGT. This CDR3 comprises 15 residues. As DNA, the CDR3 is TGTGCCAGCAGTGAGGGTGGACTAGCCCCCGGGGAGCTGTTTTTT. Translation: CASSEGGLAPGELFF.

This clone was found a few times. A read error is likely here: a far larger clone is one base away. The gene calls are TRBV7-9 and TRBJ1-1; no firm D call. This CDR3 comprises 13 residues. In germline, CDR1 is SEHNR, CDR2 FQNEAQ (reference sequence). The CDR3 DNA reads TGTTCCAGCAGCCCCTCGTCGGGAACTGAAGCTTTCTTT. Its translation is CSSSPSSGTEAFF.

This clone was found once. The V call is TRBV4-2, the J call TRBJ2-1; 9 bases are shared with TRBD2. The length of the CDR3 is 17 residues. CDR1 LGHNA and CDR2 YNFKEQ come from the germline V gene. After removal of 1 base from V and 5 bases from J, the junction contained 9 bases not matched to a gene. The CDR3 sequence is CASSQGAGGPTNNEQFF. CDR3 nucleotide sequence: TGTGCCAGCAGCCAAGGGGCGGGGGGGCCTACTAACAATGAGCAGTTCTTC.

V is TRBV11-2 and J is TRBJ1-1; TRBD1 is a possible D gene (6 bases). This CDR3 spans 15 amino acids. Germline V gene lookup returns CDR1 SGHAT and CDR2 FQNNGV. The V end was cut by 3 bases, the J end by 1 base, with 12 bases between. CDR3 bases: TGTGCCAGCAGCTTTTCGGGACACGCGAACACTGAAGCTTTCTTT. This sequence encodes CASSFSGHANTEAFF.

This clone was observed a few times. This CDR3 is CASSEWGQRENEKLFF. Written as DNA, the CDR3 is TGTGCCAGCAGCGAGTGGGGACAGCGCGAGAATGAAAAACTGTTTTTT. The chain is built from TRBV5-4 and TRBJ1-4; 7 positions agree with TRBD1. The CDR3 extends over 16 amino acids. Germline V gene lookup returns CDR1 SGHNT and CDR2 YYREEE (reference sequence). V trimming: 4 bases; J trimming: 5 bases; junction bases outside the gene matches: 11.

The chain carries TRBV6-1 and TRBJ1-5, with D unclear. Germline assignment: CDR1 MNHNS and CDR2 SASEGT. V was trimmed by 2 bases and J by 4 bases, leaving 12 bases between them. This CDR3 is 15 amino acids long. The CDR3 sequence is CASSELAAINQPQHF. CDR3 DNA: TGTGCCAGCAGTGAATTGGCAGCGATTAATCAGCCCCAGCATTTT.

V gene TRBV11-2 combines with J gene TRBJ1-1; weak D call: TRBD1 (6 bases). Looked up from germline, CDR1 is SGHAT and CDR2 is FQNNGV. The CDR3 length is 18 residues. V was cut by 1 base and J by 1 base, with 19 bases left in between. The CDR3 DNA reads as TGTGCCAGCAGCTTAGTTTTGGGCAGGGGATCGGCGAACACTGAAGCTTTCTTT. Its protein product is CASSLVLGRGSANTEAFF.

The V call is TRBV18, the J call TRBJ2-3; 9 positions match TRBD2. Germline loops: CDR1 KGHSH, CDR2 LQKENI. Losses at the gene ends were 4 bases for V and 6 bases for J; bases not matched to a gene: 8. The CDR3 consists of 15 residues. The CDR3 spells CASSLSGGRSDTQYF. The CDR3 bases are TGTGCCAGCTCACTGAGCGGGGGGAGATCGGATACGCAGTATTTT.

The gene calls are TRBV19 and TRBJ1-2, with 10 bases that match TRBD1. Germline trimming cut 6 bases from V and 7 bases from J; bases unmatched to any gene: 5. There are 13 residues in the CDR3. The germline V gene has CDR1 LNHDA and CDR2 SQIVND (reference sequence). DNA for the CDR3: TGTGCCAGTAGACGACAGGGGGCGAGTGGCTACACCTTC. Its protein is CASRRQGASGYTF.

The rearrangement joins TRBV6-6 to TRBJ2-1, with D tentatively TRBD2 (5 bases). This CDR3 comprises 15 residues. The germline V gene encodes CDR1 MNHNY and CDR2 SVGAGI (reference sequence). Deletions cut 5 bases from V and 4 bases from J, with 15 bases between. The CDR3 nucleotides are TGTGCCAGCAGTCCAGACGGGGTGAGGTACAATGAGCAGTTCTTC. It codes for CASSPDGVRYNEQFF.

This sequence joins TRBV5-4 and TRBJ1-1, with 10 bases identical to TRBD1. This CDR3 is 15 amino acids long. J was trimmed by 8 bases and V by 1 base; bases with no gene match: 8. CDR1 is SGHNT and CDR2 is YYREEE in the germline V gene (reference sequence). The CDR3 nucleotides are TGTGCCAGCAGCTTGACGGGACAGGGGCCGTCCGAAGCTTTCTTT. It is translated as CASSLTGQGPSEAFF.

The chain employs TRBV6-5 and TRBJ2-3; TRBD2 matches 8 bases. The CDR3 extends over 14 amino acids. J lost 4 bases, V lost 5 bases, and 5 bases had no gene match. Germline CDR1 is MNHEY and CDR2 is SVGAGI. CDR3 sequence: CASSGTRNADTQYF. The CDR3 nucleotides are TGTGCCAGCAGTGGGACTAGGAATGCAGATACGCAGTATTTT.

The chain uses TRBV27 and TRBJ2-3, with TRBD2 identical over 11 bases. The length of the CDR3 is 15 residues. Germline trimming cut 10 bases from V and 5 bases from J; bases unmatched to any gene: 11. Per germline, CDR1 MNHEY and CDR2 SMNVEV (reference sequence). The CDR3 nucleotides are TGTGCCACCTCTTTAGCGGGGGGGTTTAGAGATACGCAGTATTTT. Translated: CATSLAGGFRDTQYF.